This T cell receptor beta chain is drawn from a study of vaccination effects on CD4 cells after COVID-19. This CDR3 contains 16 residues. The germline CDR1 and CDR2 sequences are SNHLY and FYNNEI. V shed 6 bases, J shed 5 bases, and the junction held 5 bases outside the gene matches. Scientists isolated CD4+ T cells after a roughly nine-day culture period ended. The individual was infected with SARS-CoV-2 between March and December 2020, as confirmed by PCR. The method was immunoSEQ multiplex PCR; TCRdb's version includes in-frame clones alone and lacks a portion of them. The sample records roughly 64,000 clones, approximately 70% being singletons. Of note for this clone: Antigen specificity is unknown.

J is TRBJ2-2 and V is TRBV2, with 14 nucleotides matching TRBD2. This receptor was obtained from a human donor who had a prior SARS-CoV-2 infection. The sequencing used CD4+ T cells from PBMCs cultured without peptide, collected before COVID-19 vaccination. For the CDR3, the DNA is TGTGCCAGCAGGATGACTAGCGGGAGGGGAACCGGGGAGCTGTTTTTT. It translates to CASRMTSGRGTGELFF.